This TCR beta chain originates from a study of cytomegalovirus exposure and HLA in healthy donors. Germline lookup yields CDR1 SGHTA and CDR2 FQGTGA. CDR3 length equals 14 residues. PCR primers comprised 60 Vbeta and 13 Jbeta primers. Clones were sequenced by immunoSEQ multiplex PCR, and TCRdb holds only the in-frame ones, with some missing. The sample comprises under 130,000 clones, around 79% of which are singletons, and over 4% rests with the top ten. About this clone: At one of its ends the junction is not consistent with the germline gene, which may arise from a read error.

Sequenced sample: PBMCs. The rearrangement uses TRBV7-3 and TRBJ2-2; D is perhaps TRBD2 (5 bases). The clonotype comes from a man aged 50 to 60 in good health and CMV-seropositive. This CDR3 reads CSSSLSFGAGELFF. The DNA for the CDR3 is TGTTCCAGCAGCTTATCGTTCGGGGCCGGGGAGCTGTTTTTT.